This TCR beta chain was sequenced during a study of CD8+ T cells in alopecia areata. General study findings and limits: Scalp lesions, especially in alopecia totalis/universalis, had higher clonality than normal scalp. Normal skin contains resident alphabeta T cells, and these are also sequenced in scalp samples.

As concerns this clone: No antigen is known for it.

Specified treatment: oral pan-JAK inhibitor, 5-10 mg twice daily. Alopecia areata patients provided lesional scalp punch biopsies and peripheral blood. Reverse transcription of extracted RNA yielded cDNA, which provided the sequencing template. Method: immunoSEQ multiplex PCR; TCRdb's copy keeps in-frame clones and lacks some. Of more than 200,000 clones in the sample, 64% were seen once. The V and J ends lost 7 bases and 3 bases respectively, with 10 bases between them. The CDR3 extends over 11 amino acids. CDR1 SQVTM and CDR2 ANQGSEA come from the germline V gene. The sequences come from CD4+ T cells sorted from blood, collected at week 4, from a patient treated with tofacitinib. This rearrangement joins TRBV29-1 to TRBJ2-7; D call uncertain. The TCR sequence derives from a human donor with alopecia areata. The CDR3: CSGATGYEQYF. For the CDR3, the DNA is TGCAGCGGGGCGACGGGCTACGAGCAGTACTTC.